The 15 T cell receptor beta chains reported below all come from one sample, sequenced in a study of T cells in Graves' hyperthyroidism and ophthalmopathy. Amplified TCR beta CDR3 regions came from RNA transcripts. The HTBI set primed first-round TCR CDR3 RT-PCR. TCRdb used MiXCR to reprocess the multiplex PCR reads, holding one entry per CDR3 protein. The sample holds over 250,000 distinct CDR3 sequences, 20% to 25% seen once. The sequenced sample consisted of blood. The receptors come from a man between 40 and 49 years old with Graves' hyperthyroidism that later progressed to Graves' ophthalmopathy.

This clonotype was detected many times. The rearrangement links TRBV24-1 to TRBJ1-5; D not certain. Per germline, CDR1 KGHDR and CDR2 SFDVKD. The CDR3 runs 14 residues. The V end lost 3 bases, the J end lost 2 bases, and 7 bases lay between the germline ends. The CDR3 loop is CATSDPRRNQPQHF. The CDR3 region has the DNA TGTGCCACCAGTGATCCCAGGCGCAATCAGCCCCAGCATTTT.

J is TRBJ2-7 and V is TRBV5-6; the D is unclear. In germline, CDR1 is SGHDT, CDR2 YYEEEE. This CDR3 is built from 15 residues. Trimming shortened V by 5 bases and J by 5 bases, and 20 bases separated the two germline ends. CDR3 loop: CASRTIHGVYDEQYF. The CDR3 DNA is TGTGCCAGCAGAACCATCCATGGGGTTTACGACGAGCAGTACTTC.

This clonotype was detected ten times or more. V gene TRBV25-1 combines with J gene TRBJ2-5; D unresolved. Trimming took 7 bases from V and 5 from J, leaving 8 bases between them. Germline lookup yields CDR1 MGHDK and CDR2 SYGVNS. The CDR3 is 11 amino acids. The CDR3 region has the DNA TGTGCCAGCAACTGGCGGGAGACCCAGTACTTC. As protein: CASNWRETQYF.

The V and J genes are TRBV6-2 or TRBV6-3 and TRBJ2-7, with 8 positions matching TRBD2. Germline V CDR1 and CDR2: MNHEY, SVGEGT. The V segment lost 6 bases and the J segment 2 bases; nucleotides outside the gene matches: 9. CDR3 length: 15 residues. The CDR3 loop reads CASSRESGRPYEQYF. CDR3 DNA sequence: TGTGCCAGCAGCCGGGAAAGCGGGAGACCCTACGAGCAGTACTTC.

This chain connects TRBV6-2 or TRBV6-3 to TRBJ1-1; tentatively, D is TRBD1 (6 bases). In germline, CDR1 is MNHEY, CDR2 SVGEGT. V lost 0 bases and J lost 1, with 12 bases in between. The CDR3 covers 16 residues. CDR3 in DNA: TGTGCCAGCAGTTACTCTGGCAGGGGTCAGAACACTGAAGCTTTCTTT. Translated: CASSYSGRGQNTEAFF.

This clonotype was counted ten times or more. The chain joins TRBV28 to TRBJ2-7; 9 bases line up with TRBD2. The CDR3 runs 15 residues. With V trimmed by 3 bases and J by 2 bases, 5 bases remained unmatched. Germline V gene data show CDR1 as MDHEN and CDR2 as SYDVKM. The DNA of the CDR3 is TGTGCCAGCAGTTTTTTGGCGGGAGGGCCCTACGAGCAGTACTTC. Protein: CASSFLAGGPYEQYF. Full variable domain (outside the CDR3, taken from reference TRBV28 and TRBJ2-7): DVKVTQSSRYLVKRTGEKVFLECVQDMDHENMFWYRQDPGLGLRLIYFSYDVKMKEKGDIPEGYSVSREKKERFSLILESASTNQTSMYLCASSFLAGGPYEQYFGPGTRLTVT.

This clonotype was observed at least ten times. This sequence joins TRBV5-1 and TRBJ2-5, with unresolved D. Looked up from germline, CDR1 is SGHRS and CDR2 is YFSETQ. This CDR3 region has 14 residues. V was trimmed by 0 bases and J by 2 bases, leaving 8 bases between them. CDR3 bases: TGCGCCAGCAGCTTGGATGGCAGACAAGAGACCCAGTACTTC. This translates into CASSLDGRQETQYF. Drawing the rest from reference TRBV5-1 and TRBJ2-5, the complete variable domain is KAGVTQTPRYLIKTRGQQVTLSCSPISGHRSVSWYQQTPGQGLQFLFEYFSETQRNKGNFPGRFSGRQFSNSRSEMNVSTLELGDSALYLCASSLDGRQETQYFGPGTRLLVL.

This clonotype has a count of ten or more. This CDR3 reads CASSYSRGTEAFF. For the CDR3, the DNA is TGTGCCAGCAGTTACTCCCGGGGCACTGAAGCTTTCTTT. The chain links TRBV6-5 to TRBJ1-1; no clear D gene. Trimming took 0 bases from V and 4 from J, leaving 6 bases between them. The CDR3 runs 13 residues. Germline-derived CDR1 and CDR2 are MNHEY and SVGAGI.

The genes are TRBV15 and TRBJ2-7, with 12 positions matching TRBD1. From germline, CDR1 is LNHNV and CDR2 YYDKDF (reference sequence). V lost 0 bases, J lost 4 bases, and 1 base stayed unmatched. This CDR3 has 15 residues. Written as DNA, the CDR3 is TGTGCCACCAGCAGAGAGGGACAGGGGGCTTACGAGCAGTACTTC. Translated, it gives CATSREGQGAYEQYF.

This chain joins TRBV28 and TRBJ2-7, with TRBD2 as a possible D gene (5 bases). The V gene lost 10 bases and the J gene lost 3 bases, with 13 bases spanning the gap. The V gene's germline CDR1 is MDHEN and CDR2 SYDVKM. There are 12 residues in the CDR3. The CDR3 DNA is TGTGCCACCCGAAGCGGAATCTACGAGCAGTACTTC. Encoded protein: CATRSGIYEQYF.

The chain is built from TRBV6-1 and TRBJ2-5; D uncertain. Between the trimmed V and J ends, which lost 5 bases and 4 bases, there was a span of 23 bases. Germline CDR1 is MNHNS and CDR2 is SASEGT. The CDR3 runs 17 residues. The CDR3 reads CASSPLGSWVLVETQYF. CDR3 nucleotides: TGTGCCAGCAGTCCTCTGGGGTCATGGGTCCTCGTAGAGACCCAGTACTTC.

There are a few counts of this clonotype. This sequence joins TRBV20-1 and TRBJ2-5; the D is unclear. V was cut by 6 bases and J by 2 bases, with 13 bases left in between. CDR3 length: 13 residues. Germline V gene data show CDR1 as DFQATT and CDR2 as SNEGSKA (reference sequence). DNA of the CDR3: TGCAGTGCCCCGATAATGGGGCAAGAGACCCAGTACTTC. This translates into CSAPIMGQETQYF.

This clonotype has at least ten counts. The chain combines TRBV19 with TRBJ1-1; TRBD1 is a possible D gene (6 bases). V was pared by 7 bases and J by 0 bases, with 12 bases between. This CDR3 has 14 residues. Germline lookup yields CDR1 LNHDA and CDR2 SQIVND (reference sequence). CDR3 sequence reads: CASNSGQMNTEAFF. As DNA, the CDR3 is TGTGCCAGTAATTCCGGACAGATGAACACTGAAGCTTTCTTT.

This clonotype was picked up many times. The chain is built from TRBV7-3 and TRBJ2-2; 16 bases fit TRBD2. J was trimmed by 3 bases and V by 1 base; bases with no gene match: 8. Germline loops: CDR1 SGHTA, CDR2 FQGTGA. The CDR3 loop spans 20 amino acids. The CDR3 region is CASSLRGTSGREIDTGELFF. The CDR3 DNA reads as TGTGCCAGCAGCTTAAGGGGGACTAGCGGGAGGGAAATCGACACCGGGGAGCTGTTTTTT. The full variable domain, rest sourced from reference TRBV7-3 and TRBJ2-2, is GAGVSQTPSNKVTEKGKYVELRCDPISGHTALYWYRQSLGQGPEFLIYFQGTGAADDSGLPNDRFFAVRPEGSVSTLKIQRTERGDSAVYLCASSLRGTSGREIDTGELFFGEGSRLTVL.

This clonotype was picked up many times. The genes are TRBV24-1 and TRBJ1-5; D is unresolved. The V end was cut by 11 bases, the J end by 1 base, with 14 bases between. Germline CDR1 is KGHDR and CDR2 is SFDVKD. The length of the CDR3 is 14 residues. The CDR3 is CAIRGGRSNQPQHF. The DNA for the CDR3 is TGTGCCATTCGAGGTGGGAGAAGCAATCAGCCCCAGCATTTT.